The 11 T cell receptor beta chains below come from one sample, sequenced in a study of T cell responses to AZD1222 COVID-19 vaccine. Using immunoSEQ multiplex PCR, the repertoire was profiled, and TCRdb retains in-frame clones only, with some absent. This table has roughly 130,000 clones, 88% appearing once. The source was peripheral blood, collected on day 0 of AZD1222 vaccination. The receptors derive from an adult in good health.

In regard to this clone: This sample also contains other DNA sequences that code for the same CDR3. This chain links TRBV28 with TRBJ1-1; TRBD1 might be the D (5 bases). V lost 6 bases, J lost 6 bases, and 8 bases lay in between. Looked up from germline, CDR1 is MDHEN and CDR2 is SYDVKM. The CDR3 length is 11 residues. CDR3 residues: CASRGRPEAFF. The CDR3 DNA reads TGTGCCAGCAGGGGACGGCCTGAAGCTTTCTTT.

The rearrangement links TRBV19 to TRBJ1-2; 8 nucleotides align to TRBD1. CDR3 length: 15 amino acids. V was pared by 3 bases and J by 4 bases, with 7 bases of the junction left unmatched. Germline CDR1 LNHDA, CDR2 SQIVND (reference sequence). CDR3 coding DNA: TGTGCCAGTAGTATCGTGCGGACAGGGACCTATGGCTACACCTTC. Residues: CASSIVRTGTYGYTF. Supplemented by reference TRBV19 and TRBJ1-2, the full variable domain reads DGGITQSPKYLFRKEGQNVTLSCEQNLNHDAMYWYRQDPGQGLRLIYYSQIVNDFQKGDIAEGYSVSREKKESFPLTVTSAQKNPTAFYLCASSIVRTGTYGYTFGSGTRLTVV.

The genes are TRBV6-6 and TRBJ1-5; D not resolved. The CDR3 extends over 14 amino acids. Germline V gives CDR1 MNHNY, CDR2 SVGAGI (reference sequence). The ends were cut back, 7 bases at V and 1 base at J, with 11 bases in the middle. The CDR3 DNA follows: TGTGCCAGCAATAGACCTCCAAGCAATCAGCCCCAGCATTTT. Its protein product is CASNRPPSNQPQHF.

This chain joins TRBV7-9 and TRBJ2-1; D gene uncertain. CDR1 and CDR2 from the germline V gene are SEHNR and FQNEAQ (reference sequence). The CDR3 is made up of 14 amino acids. V gave up 5 bases and J gave up 7 bases, with 15 bases separating them. The CDR3 protein is CASSPQRLSNEQFF. The DNA of the CDR3 is TGTGCCAGCAGCCCCCAGAGGTTATCGAATGAGCAGTTCTTC.

This chain connects TRBV6-5 to TRBJ1-1; D is uncertain. The CDR3 contains 15 residues. V lost 0 bases, J lost 5 bases, and 13 bases lay in between. Per germline, CDR1 MNHEY and CDR2 SVGAGI. As DNA, the CDR3 is TGTGCCAGCAGTTACTCGTTAGTGGATCGAACTGAAGCTTTCTTT. Translating gives CASSYSLVDRTEAFF.

V and J are TRBV2 and TRBJ1-4; TRBD1 agrees at 10 bases. Germline-derived CDR1 and CDR2 are SNHLY and FYNNEI. With V trimmed by 6 bases and J by 7 bases, 8 bases remained unmatched. The CDR3 extends over 15 amino acids. Written as DNA, the CDR3 is TGTGCCAGCAGAGCCCGACAGGGGGCCACTGAAAAACTGTTTTTT. Protein product: CASRARQGATEKLFF.

The chain employs TRBV9 and TRBJ1-2, with 7 bases lining up with TRBD1. CDR3 length: 15 amino acids. CDR1 and CDR2 (germline): SGDLS, YYNGEE. The J segment lost 0 bases and the V segment lost 3 bases, leaving 5 bases of the junction unmatched. CDR3 protein: CASSGWDRANYGYTF. As DNA, the CDR3 is TGTGCCAGCAGCGGGTGGGACAGAGCTAACTATGGCTACACCTTC.

The rearrangement joins TRBV25-1 to TRBJ2-3; 10 bases agree with TRBD2. The CDR3 totals 16 residues. Germline V CDR1 and CDR2: MGHDK, SYGVNS. J lost 6 bases, V lost 3 bases, and 9 bases had no gene match. CDR3 DNA sequence: TGTGCCAGCAGTGATTCTAGCGGGGGTGTTAGCGATACGCAGTATTTT. Amino acid sequence: CASSDSSGGVSDTQYF.

The chain's CDR3 is CASSFLGGQETQYF. The DNA for the CDR3 is TGTGCCAGCAGTTTTTTGGGAGGGCAAGAGACCCAGTACTTC. This sequence joins TRBV27 and TRBJ2-5, with 7 bases matching TRBD2. Germline assignment: CDR1 MNHEY and CDR2 SMNVEV (reference sequence). V gave up 3 bases and J gave up 2 bases; unmatched junction bases: 3. The CDR3 loop spans 14 amino acids.

The chain is built from TRBV3-1 (or the pseudogene TRBV3-2) and TRBJ2-1; TRBD2 matches 9 bases. The germline V gene encodes CDR1 LGHDT and CDR2 YNNKEL (reference sequence). The CDR3 is 15 residues long. J lost 9 bases, V lost 6 bases, and 12 bases had no gene match. The CDR3 DNA reads as TGTGCCAGCAGACCCAAGGCGGGGGGGCAGGCTGAGCAGTTCTTC. Encoded protein: CASRPKAGGQAEQFF.

The count of this clone is one. This chain connects TRBV6-5 to TRBJ1-2; D is ambiguous. CDR3 length equals 14 residues. Per the germline V gene, CDR1 is MNHEY and CDR2 is SVGAGI. V was clipped by 2 bases and J by 8 bases, with 15 bases between them. CDR3 nucleotides: TGTGCCAGCAGTTACGGAAGGCGGCCGAGCGGCTACACCTTC. Its translation is CASSYGRRPSGYTF.